The next 8 T cell receptor beta chains were all read from a single sample in a study of cytomegalovirus exposure and HLA in healthy donors. It was with 60 Vbeta and 13 Jbeta primers that the PCR ran. Clones were read by immunoSEQ multiplex PCR, and TCRdb kept only the in-frame ones, dropping some. The table records around 130,000 clones, 75% to 90% of them present only once. Sequenced sample: PBMCs. Every receptor here comes from a woman in her twenties or thirties in good health and CMV-seropositive.

The table lists this clone with a count of one. The chain links TRBV5-8 to TRBJ1-1; D ambiguous. The CDR3 runs 13 residues. CDR1 and CDR2 from the germline V gene are SGHTS and YDEGEE. V lost 1 base and J lost 5, with 9 bases in between. The CDR3 is CASSLRGGTEAFF. The CDR3 coding sequence is TGTGCCAGCAGCTTGCGGGGAGGGACTGAAGCTTTCTTT.

The chain joins TRBV16 to TRBJ2-3; 11 nucleotides align to TRBD2. V shed 5 bases and J 3 bases; nucleotides not matched to a gene: 16. Germline CDR1 reads KGHSY; CDR2 reads FQNENV. The CDR3 is made up of 19 amino acids. The CDR3 protein is CASSSLLAGVGRGTDTQYF. The DNA for the CDR3 is TGTGCCAGCAGCTCCCTACTAGCGGGAGTAGGAAGGGGGACAGATACGCAGTATTTT.

This sequence joins TRBV5-4 and TRBJ2-5, with TRBD1 matching over 9 bases. The CDR3 has 15 residues. V shed 5 bases, J shed 3 bases, and the junction held 8 bases outside the gene matches. Germline lookup yields CDR1 SGHNT and CDR2 YYREEE (reference sequence). The CDR3 bases are TGTGCCAGCAGTTTCCGGGACAGGGAGGAAGAGACCCAGTACTTC. It is translated as CASSFRDREEETQYF.

This clone has just a few counts. The genes are TRBV7-9 and TRBJ1-1; D ambiguous. This CDR3 region has 15 residues. Per germline, CDR1 SEHNR and CDR2 FQNEAQ (reference sequence). V was shortened by 0 bases and J by 4 bases, with 12 bases between the two germline ends. The CDR3 loop is CASSLARGKGTEAFF. The CDR3 bases are TGTGCCAGCAGCTTAGCGCGGGGAAAGGGCACTGAAGCTTTCTTT.

The chain couples TRBV13 to TRBJ2-5, with 7 bases identical to TRBD2. Germline lookup yields CDR1 PRHDT and CDR2 FYEKMQ (reference sequence). Trimming removed 3 bases from V and 5 bases from J; junction bases left unmatched: 3. This CDR3 has 13 residues. In DNA, the CDR3 is TGTGCCAGCAGCTTCAGCGGGAAGGAGACCCAGTACTTC. This sequence encodes CASSFSGKETQYF.

This chain joins TRBV29-1 and TRBJ1-2, with D maybe TRBD1 (6 bases). Germline-derived CDR1 and CDR2 are SQVTM and ANQGSEA. CDR3 size: 13 residues. V was pared by 6 bases and J by 5 bases, with 16 bases between. CDR3 nucleotides: TGCAGCGTCTCCACAGGGTTTGGTTATGGCTACACCTTC. Translation gives CSVSTGFGYGYTF. Full variable domain (missing parts from reference TRBV29-1 and TRBJ1-2): SAVISQKPSRDICQRGTSLTIQCQVDSQVTMMFWYRQQPGQSLTLIATANQGSEATYESGFVIDKFPISRPNLTFSTLTVSNMSPEDSSIYLCSVSTGFGYGYTFGSGTRLTVV.

This clone has just a few counts. The V gene is TRBV5-4, the J gene TRBJ2-7, with D tentatively TRBD2 (6 bases). The CDR3 contains 14 residues. V was cut by 0 bases and J by 7 bases, with 14 bases left in between. Germline-derived CDR1 and CDR2 are SGHNT and YYREEE (reference sequence). In nucleotides, the CDR3 is TGTGCCAGCAGCTTGGGTGCGGGGCTCGGGGAGCAGTACTTC. It encodes CASSLGAGLGEQYF.

Concerning this clone: Other DNA variants within this sample encode the same CDR3. The genes are TRBV9 and TRBJ1-2; D call uncertain. Trimming pared 4 bases from V and 0 bases from J, leaving 10 bases between. CDR1 is SGDLS, CDR2 YYNGEE, per germline. This CDR3 has 14 amino acids. In DNA, the CDR3 is TGTGCCAGCAGCCTTGGGCAGGCTAACTATGGCTACACCTTC. It codes for CASSLGQANYGYTF.